The 7 T cell receptor beta chains listed next were all sequenced from one sample in a study of beta chain features in type 1 diabetes. What was sequenced were expressed TCRB transcripts, since all of the isolated RNA had been reverse transcribed. Libraries were prepared by immunoSEQ multiplex PCR; TCRdb keeps only in-frame clonotypes and omits some of them. The table has 50,000 to 65,000 clones, 42% seen once. These TCRs are of unknown antigen specificity. General study results and limits: Shorter TCRB CDR3s, moderately but significantly so, marked every one of the four CD4+ subsets in Type 1 diabetes patients.

Sequenced: Tregs from blood. The receptors come from a man aged 25-40 years with type 1 diabetes.

V gene TRBV10-3 combines with J gene TRBJ2-2, with a tentative D call TRBD1 (6 bases). The CDR3 length is 16 residues. Germline lookup yields CDR1 ENHRY and CDR2 SYGVKD. The ends were cut back, 0 bases at V and 0 bases at J, with 8 bases in the middle. The CDR3 nucleotides are TGTGCCATCAGTGAGTCTAGGACAGCGAACACCGGGGAGCTGTTTTTT. It specifies CAISESRTANTGELFF.

As to this clone: Distinct nucleotide sequences in the sample also encode this CDR3. The chain employs TRBV6-5 and TRBJ2-5; 9 bases align to TRBD1. After removal of 6 bases from V and 3 bases from J, the junction contained 5 bases not matched to a gene. This CDR3 is 14 amino acids long. Germline-derived CDR1 and CDR2 are MNHEY and SVGAGI. CDR3 sequence (DNA): TGTGCCAGCAGCCCCGGGACAGGGAAAGAGACCCAGTACTTC. Translation: CASSPGTGKETQYF.

This clone was seen a few times. V usage is TRBV27 and J usage is TRBJ1-2; 9 bases align to TRBD1. Germline lookup yields CDR1 MNHEY and CDR2 SMNVEV (reference sequence). This CDR3 spans 15 amino acids. Trimming removed 6 bases from V and 3 bases from J; junction bases left unmatched: 8. Here the CDR3 reads CASRARTGDYYGYTF. The DNA for the CDR3 is TGTGCCAGCAGGGCTAGGACAGGGGATTACTATGGCTACACCTTC.

This clone was seen a few times. The chain employs TRBV7-9 and TRBJ1-4, with D perhaps TRBD1 (5 bases). Germline V lookup: CDR1 SEHNR, CDR2 FQNEAQ (reference sequence). This CDR3 contains 15 residues. V was trimmed by 5 bases and J by 4 bases, leaving 14 bases between them. The CDR3 spells CASSPPWGVNEKLFF. In nucleotides, the CDR3 is TGTGCCAGCAGCCCTCCTTGGGGGGTTAATGAAAAACTGTTTTTT. Looking up the rest from reference TRBV7-9 and TRBJ1-4 gives the full variable domain: DTGVSQNPRHKITKRGQNVTFRCDPISEHNRLYWYRQTLGQGPEFLTYFQNEAQLEKSRLLSDRFSAERPKGSFSTLEIQRTEQGDSAMYLCASSPPWGVNEKLFFGSGTQLSVL.

This clone was counted between two and nine times. The J gene is TRBJ2-1, the V gene TRBV19; unclear D gene. The CDR3 is 14 residues long. Trimming stripped 6 bases from V and 4 bases from J, with 13 bases between. Germline V CDR1 and CDR2: LNHDA, SQIVND (reference sequence). The CDR3 spells CASSDFKIYNEQFF. DNA of the CDR3: TGTGCCAGTAGCGACTTTAAAATTTACAATGAGCAGTTCTTC.

The chain recombines TRBV10-3 with TRBJ2-6; possibly TRBD1 for D (5 bases). The V gene's germline CDR1 is ENHRY and CDR2 SYGVKD. CDR3 length equals 17 residues. Between the trimmed V and J ends, which lost 2 bases and 1 base, there was a span of 12 bases. The CDR3 reads CAISETGPGSGANVLTF. The CDR3 bases are TGTGCCATCAGTGAGACAGGTCCTGGGTCTGGGGCCAACGTCCTGACTTTC.

This clone was counted only a few times. The chain carries TRBV18 and TRBJ1-6; D gene unclear. Germline loops: CDR1 KGHSH, CDR2 LQKENI. The CDR3 length is 16 residues. V was trimmed by 0 bases and J by 7 bases, leaving 13 bases between them. CDR3: CASSPPRTGWNSPLHF. The CDR3 DNA reads as TGTGCCAGCTCACCACCTCGTACGGGATGGAATTCACCCCTCCACTTT.